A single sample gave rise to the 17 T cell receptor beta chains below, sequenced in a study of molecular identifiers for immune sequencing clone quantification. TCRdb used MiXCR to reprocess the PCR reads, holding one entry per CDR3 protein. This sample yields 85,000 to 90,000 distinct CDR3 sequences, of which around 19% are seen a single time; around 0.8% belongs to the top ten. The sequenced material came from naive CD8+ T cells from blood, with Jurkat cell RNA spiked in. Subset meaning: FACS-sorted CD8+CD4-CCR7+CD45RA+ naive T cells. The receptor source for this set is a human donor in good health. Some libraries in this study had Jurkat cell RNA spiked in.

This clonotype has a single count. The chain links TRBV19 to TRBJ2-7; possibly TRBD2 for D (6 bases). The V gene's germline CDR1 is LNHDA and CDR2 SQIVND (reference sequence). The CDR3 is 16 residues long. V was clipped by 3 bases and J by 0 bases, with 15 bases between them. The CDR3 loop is CASSMVAGTSSYEQYF. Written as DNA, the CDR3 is TGTGCCAGTAGTATGGTGGCGGGAACGAGCTCCTACGAGCAGTACTTC.

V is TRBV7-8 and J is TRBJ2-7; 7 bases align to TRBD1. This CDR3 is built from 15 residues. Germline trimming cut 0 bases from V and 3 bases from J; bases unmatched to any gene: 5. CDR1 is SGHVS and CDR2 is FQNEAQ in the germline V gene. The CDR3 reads CASSLALQGYYEQYF. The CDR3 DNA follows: TGTGCCAGCAGCTTAGCTCTACAGGGGTACTACGAGCAGTACTTC.

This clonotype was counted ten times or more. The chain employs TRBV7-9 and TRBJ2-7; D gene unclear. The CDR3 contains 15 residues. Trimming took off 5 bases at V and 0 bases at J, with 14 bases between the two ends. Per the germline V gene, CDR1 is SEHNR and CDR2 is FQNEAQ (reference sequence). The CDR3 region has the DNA TGTGCCAGCAGCCATTCCGGAACGATCTCCTACGAGCAGTACTTC. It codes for CASSHSGTISYEQYF.

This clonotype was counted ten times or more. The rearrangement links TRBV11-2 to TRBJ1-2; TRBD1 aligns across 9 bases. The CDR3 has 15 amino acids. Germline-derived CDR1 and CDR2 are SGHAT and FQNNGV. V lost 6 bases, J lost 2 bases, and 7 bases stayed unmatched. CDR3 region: CASSHSGTGNYGYTF. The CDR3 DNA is TGTGCCAGCAGTCATAGTGGGACAGGGAACTATGGCTACACCTTC.

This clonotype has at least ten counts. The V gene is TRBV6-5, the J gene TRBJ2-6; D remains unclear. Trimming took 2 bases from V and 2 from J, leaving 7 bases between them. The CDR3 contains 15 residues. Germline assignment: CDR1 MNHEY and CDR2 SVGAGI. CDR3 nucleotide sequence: TGTGCCAGCAGTTACATCGAGGCTGGGGCCAACGTCCTGACTTTC. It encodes CASSYIEAGANVLTF.

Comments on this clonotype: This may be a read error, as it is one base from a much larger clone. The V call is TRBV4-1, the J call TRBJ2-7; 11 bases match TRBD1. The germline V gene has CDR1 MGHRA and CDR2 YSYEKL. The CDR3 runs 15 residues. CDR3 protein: CASSLRTGGDYGQYF. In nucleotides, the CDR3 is TGCGCCAGCAGCCTACGGACAGGGGGCGACTACGGGCAGTACTTC.

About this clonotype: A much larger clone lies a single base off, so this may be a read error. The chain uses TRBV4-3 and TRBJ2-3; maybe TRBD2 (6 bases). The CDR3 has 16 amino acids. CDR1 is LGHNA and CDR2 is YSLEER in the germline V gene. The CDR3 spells CASGQGVGGVTDTQYF. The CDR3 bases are TGCGCCAGCGGCCAAGGTGTGGGAGGAGTCACAGATACGCAGTATTTT.

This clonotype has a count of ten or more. CDR3 sequence (DNA): TGCAGTGCTCGACAGGGGGGTTCACCCCTCCACTTT. Amino acids: CSARQGGSPLHF. The chain is built from TRBV20-1 and TRBJ1-6, with 9 bases lining up with TRBD1. J was trimmed by 9 bases and V by 5 bases; bases with no gene match: 2. CDR3 length equals 12 residues. Germline lookup yields CDR1 DFQATT and CDR2 SNEGSKA (reference sequence).

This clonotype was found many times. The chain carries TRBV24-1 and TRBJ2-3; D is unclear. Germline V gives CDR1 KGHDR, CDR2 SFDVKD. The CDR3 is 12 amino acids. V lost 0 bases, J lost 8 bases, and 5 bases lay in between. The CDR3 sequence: CATSDLKGTQYF. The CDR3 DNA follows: TGTGCCACCAGTGATTTGAAGGGTACGCAGTATTTT.

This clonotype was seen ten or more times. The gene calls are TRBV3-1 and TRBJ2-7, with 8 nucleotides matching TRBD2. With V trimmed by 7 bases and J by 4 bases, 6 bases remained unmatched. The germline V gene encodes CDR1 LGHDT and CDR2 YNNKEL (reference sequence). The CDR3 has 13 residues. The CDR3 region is CASNRAGEYEQYF. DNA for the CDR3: TGTGCCAGCAACCGAGCGGGGGAGTACGAGCAGTACTTC.

The CDR3 loop is CASSVEAGSSYEQYF. The CDR3 DNA is TGTGCCAGCAGCGTAGAGGCGGGGAGCTCCTACGAGCAGTACTTC. The V call is TRBV9, the J call TRBJ2-7; TRBD2 is a possible D gene (6 bases). Per germline, CDR1 SGDLS and CDR2 YYNGEE. Trimming removed 0 bases from V and 0 bases from J, with 10 bases in between. The CDR3 covers 15 residues. Together with reference TRBV9 and TRBJ2-7, the CDR3 gives the full variable domain: DSGVTQTPKHLITATGQRVTLRCSPRSGDLSVYWYQQSLDQGLQFLIQYYNGEERAKGNILERFSAQQFPDLHSELNLSSLELGDSALYFCASSVEAGSSYEQYFGPGTRLTVT.

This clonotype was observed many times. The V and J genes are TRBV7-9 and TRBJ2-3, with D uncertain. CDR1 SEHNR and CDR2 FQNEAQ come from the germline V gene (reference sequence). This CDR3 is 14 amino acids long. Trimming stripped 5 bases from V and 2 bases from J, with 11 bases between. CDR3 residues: CASSPSVNTDTQYF. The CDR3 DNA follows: TGTGCCAGCAGCCCCTCCGTGAACACAGATACGCAGTATTTT.

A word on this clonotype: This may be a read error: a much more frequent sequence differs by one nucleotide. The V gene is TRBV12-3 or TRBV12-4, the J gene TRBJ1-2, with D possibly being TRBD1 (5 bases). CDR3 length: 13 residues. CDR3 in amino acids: CASSPRARYGYAF. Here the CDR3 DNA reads TGTGCCAGCAGTCCCAGGGCCCGTTATGGCTACGCCTTC.

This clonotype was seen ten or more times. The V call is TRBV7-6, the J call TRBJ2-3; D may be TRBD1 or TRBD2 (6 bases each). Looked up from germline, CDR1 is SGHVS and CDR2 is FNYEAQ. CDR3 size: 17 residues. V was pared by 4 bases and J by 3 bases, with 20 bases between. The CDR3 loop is CASSSPRSRGGTDTQYF. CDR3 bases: TGTGCCAGCAGCTCCCCAAGAAGCAGGGGAGGTACAGATACGCAGTATTTT.

Written as DNA, the CDR3 is TGCGCCAGCAGCCAAGGCGATGAGCAGTTCTTC. This gives the protein CASSQGDEQFF. The rearrangement uses TRBV4-1 and TRBJ2-1; D ambiguous. V lost 1 base to trimming and J lost 8 bases, with 3 bases between them. This CDR3 comprises 11 residues. Germline assignment: CDR1 MGHRA and CDR2 YSYEKL.

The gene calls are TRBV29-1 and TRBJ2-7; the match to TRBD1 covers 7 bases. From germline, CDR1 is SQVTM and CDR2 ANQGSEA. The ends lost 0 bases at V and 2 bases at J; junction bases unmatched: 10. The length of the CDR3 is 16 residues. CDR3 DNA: TGCAGCGTTGAAGATGTCGGGACAGTGGACCCCTACGAGCAGTACTTC. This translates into CSVEDVGTVDPYEQYF.

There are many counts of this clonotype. The CDR3 loop reads CASRDRATDTQYF. CDR3 sequence (DNA): TGTGCCAGCCGGGACAGGGCGACAGATACGCAGTATTTT. The chain has TRBV2 and TRBJ2-3; TRBD1 agrees at 9 bases. The CDR3 totals 13 residues. V dropped 8 bases and J dropped 3; count of bases not matched to a gene: 3. CDR1 and CDR2 from the germline V gene are SNHLY and FYNNEI.